The TCR beta chain under discussion was sequenced for a study of T cells expressing NK-cell markers. Study-level findings and limits: Each of six donors carried dominant NKG2C+ clonotypes accounting for about 1.0-7.0% of CD8+ T cells.

This CDR3 region has 14 residues. Germline loops: CDR1 SQVTM, CDR2 ANQGSEA. Comment on this clonotype: The antigen remains unidentified.

TCRdb reworked the 5' RACE reads into one entry per CDR3 protein, no DNA. The sample's table shows about 150,000 distinct CDR3 sequences. Input material: blood T cells: a sorted CD56 or NKG2C T cell subset, CD4+ or CD8+ T cells, or bulk PBMC T cells (not recorded which). The TCR comes from a man between 18 and 29 years old in good health. The V and J genes are TRBV29-1 and TRBJ2-3; TCRdb picks TRBD2, but there is no DNA to check that call. CDR3 loop: CSVDSGRPQDTQYF.